These 32 T cell receptor beta chains share one sample of origin, sequenced in a study of T cell repertoires in aging, cancer and after chemotherapy. Rearranged V-D-J TRB sequences were amplified with a mixed TRB-A/B primer pool. TCRdb reprocessed the multiplex PCR reads via MiXCR and lists one record per CDR3 protein. In the table there are 2,600 or so distinct CDR3 sequences, more than 50% of which are singletons. Amplification of TCR beta used genomic DNA extracted from peripheral blood. The material sequenced was blood. The receptors derive from a human donor with a solid tumor.

This chain uses TRBV27 with TRBJ2-1; perhaps TRBD1 as D (6 bases). CDR3 size: 13 residues. V was cut by 4 bases and J by 6 bases, with 10 bases left in between. Germline CDR1 and CDR2: MNHEY and SMNVEV (reference sequence). In nucleotides, the CDR3 is TGTGCCAGCAGTTCATACAGGGTCAATGAGCAGTTCTTC. This sequence encodes CASSSYRVNEQFF.

The CDR3 nucleotides are TGTGCCAGCAGCTCCGGACTAGGGGGGAGCATTCAGTACTTC. Protein sequence: CASSSGLGGSIQYF. The gene calls are TRBV7-9 and TRBJ2-4; D may be TRBD2 (7 bases). Germline-derived CDR1 and CDR2 are SEHNR and FQNEAQ (reference sequence). The CDR3 runs 14 residues. The V gene lost 4 bases and the J gene lost 9 bases, with 16 bases spanning the gap.

This chain links TRBV19 with TRBJ1-5; TRBD1 agrees at 7 bases. This CDR3 region has 15 residues. Losses at the gene ends were 4 bases for V and 0 bases for J; bases not matched to a gene: 3. Germline V gene data show CDR1 as LNHDA and CDR2 as SQIVND (reference sequence). The CDR3 region has the DNA TGTGCCAGTAGTACCACAGGGGTTAGCAATCAGCCCCAGCATTTT. This codes for CASSTTGVSNQPQHF.

This clonotype was detected only a few times. In DNA, the CDR3 is TGTGCCAGCAGCTTAGATGTGGGAAACTATGGCTACACCTTC. It is translated as CASSLDVGNYGYTF. The chain employs TRBV7-9 and TRBJ1-2; D ambiguous. In germline, CDR1 is SEHNR, CDR2 FQNEAQ (reference sequence). V lost 1 base and J lost 2, with 8 bases in between. This CDR3 contains 14 residues. The entire variable domain, with the rest obtained from reference TRBV7-9 and TRBJ1-2, is as follows: DTGVSQNPRHKITKRGQNVTFRCDPISEHNRLYWYRQTLGQGPEFLTYFQNEAQLEKSRLLSDRFSAERPKGSFSTLEIQRTEQGDSAMYLCASSLDVGNYGYTFGSGTRLTVV.

The rearrangement links TRBV19 to TRBJ2-2; D may be TRBD2 (7 bases). V lost 3 bases, J lost 1 base, and 15 bases lay in between. The CDR3 is made up of 17 amino acids. Germline CDR1 is LNHDA and CDR2 is SQIVND (reference sequence). For the CDR3, the DNA is TGTGCCAGTAGTATGAAGTGGGGGGGCCTGAACACCGGGGAGCTGTTTTTT. As protein: CASSMKWGGLNTGELFF.

The gene calls are TRBV30 and TRBJ2-2, with TRBD2 as a possible D gene (5 bases). The CDR3 is 15 amino acids. V was cut by 0 bases and J by 0 bases, with 8 bases left in between. CDR1 is GTSNPN and CDR2 is SVGIG in the germline V gene (reference sequence). CDR3 protein: CAWSVGGPNTGELFF. CDR3 bases: TGTGCCTGGAGTGTAGGAGGACCGAACACCGGGGAGCTGTTTTTT. The full variable domain, its missing parts supplied by reference TRBV30 and TRBJ2-2, is SQTIHQWPATLVQPVGSPLSLECTVEGTSNPNLYWYRQAAGRGLQLLFYSVGIGQISSEVPQNLSASRPQDRQFILSSKKLLLSDSGFYLCAWSVGGPNTGELFFGEGSRLTVL.

In its sample, this clonotype was seen a few times. The genes are TRBV29-1 and TRBJ1-1; D remains ambiguous. CDR3 length equals 12 residues. The V end was cut by 7 bases, the J end by 1 base, with 10 bases between. The germline CDR1 and CDR2 sequences are SQVTM and ANQGSEA. Here the CDR3 reads CSAFSENTEAFF. In nucleotides, the CDR3 is TGCAGCGCGTTCTCCGAGAACACTGAAGCTTTCTTT.

This clonotype was seen more than once but under ten times. The V call is TRBV5-4, the J call TRBJ2-7; a possible D gene is TRBD2 (6 bases). The CDR3 covers 12 residues. Germline V CDR1 and CDR2: SGHNT, YYREEE (reference sequence). V lost 9 bases and J 0 bases, leaving 10 bases between the germline ends. CDR3 in amino acids: CATTGVSYEQYF. For the CDR3, the DNA is TGTGCCACCACGGGGGTCTCCTACGAGCAGTACTTC.

J is TRBJ1-1 and V is TRBV5-1; no clear D gene. V dropped 8 bases and J dropped 2 bases, with 13 bases sitting between them. The CDR3 covers 13 residues. Germline CDR1 SGHRS, CDR2 YFSETQ. The DNA for the CDR3 is TGCGCCAGTTTTAGAGCTCTAAACACTGAAGCTTTCTTT. Its translation is CASFRALNTEAFF.

J is TRBJ1-4 and V is TRBV15, with unresolved D. V was clipped by 3 bases and J by 6 bases, with 8 bases between them. Germline CDR1 LNHNV, CDR2 YYDKDF (reference sequence). The length of the CDR3 is 13 residues. CDR3 amino acids: CATSSIWHEKLFF. CDR3 nucleotide sequence: TGTGCCACCAGCAGTATCTGGCATGAAAAACTGTTTTTT.

This clonotype has a handful of counts. The chain carries TRBV7-2 and TRBJ2-3; possibly TRBD1 or TRBD2 for D (5 bases each). The V and J ends lost 4 bases and 6 bases respectively, with 14 bases between them. The CDR3 sequence is 14 residues long. Germline V CDR1 and CDR2: SGHTA, FQGNSA. The CDR3 DNA sequence: TGTGCCAGCAGCTCCCGAGGGGCGAGGGATACGCAGTATTTT. This sequence encodes CASSSRGARDTQYF.

V usage is TRBV5-1 and J usage is TRBJ2-7, with 8 bases identical to TRBD2. With V trimmed by 3 bases and J by 3 bases, 8 bases remained unmatched. Germline V gene data show CDR1 as SGHRS and CDR2 as YFSETQ. The CDR3 spans 15 residues. This chain's CDR3 is CASSSRLARNYEQYF. CDR3 nucleotides: TGCGCCAGCAGCTCGCGACTAGCGAGGAACTACGAGCAGTACTTC.

The chain combines TRBV7-9 with TRBJ2-7; D perhaps matches TRBD1 (5 bases). CDR1 is SEHNR, CDR2 FQNEAQ, per germline (reference sequence). The CDR3 spans 15 residues. The germline V and J ends were trimmed by 1 base and 7 bases, with 17 bases remaining between them. CDR3 DNA sequence: TGTGCCAGCAGCTTAGGGGGCTACCCGGTGGGAGAGCAGTACTTC. Encoded protein: CASSLGGYPVGEQYF. The whole variable domain, remainder taken from reference TRBV7-9 and TRBJ2-7, is DTGVSQNPRHKITKRGQNVTFRCDPISEHNRLYWYRQTLGQGPEFLTYFQNEAQLEKSRLLSDRFSAERPKGSFSTLEIQRTEQGDSAMYLCASSLGGYPVGEQYFGPGTRLTVT.

The chain links TRBV20-1 to TRBJ2-7, with TRBD1 as a possible D gene (5 bases). Germline CDR1 and CDR2: DFQATT and SNEGSKA (reference sequence). Deletions cut 0 bases from V and 5 bases from J, with 20 bases between. The CDR3 runs 16 residues. The CDR3 loop reads CSARDIRRQLRDEQYF. In nucleotides, the CDR3 is TGCAGTGCTAGAGATATAAGGAGACAGTTACGCGACGAGCAGTACTTC.

The chain combines TRBV6-1 with TRBJ2-5; D unclear. The CDR3 length is 13 residues. The germline gives CDR1 MNHNS, CDR2 SASEGT. V was trimmed by 4 bases and J by 4 bases, leaving 10 bases between them. The CDR3 is CASSAGVIETQYF. The DNA of the CDR3 is TGTGCCAGCAGTGCTGGGGTGATAGAGACCCAGTACTTC.

This clonotype qualifies as large. This chain joins TRBV29-1 and TRBJ2-7; TRBD2 might be the D (6 bases). CDR3 length: 13 residues. Germline assignment: CDR1 SQVTM and CDR2 ANQGSEA. Deletions cut 4 bases from V and 7 bases from J, with 17 bases between. The CDR3 loop reads CSVGAGRSREQYF. The CDR3 bases are TGCAGCGTTGGGGCGGGACGGAGCAGGGAGCAGTACTTC.

This chain connects TRBV6-5 to TRBJ2-7; D is unclear. Trimming removed 6 bases at V and 3 bases at J, with 12 bases between. Germline V gene sequence: CDR1 MNHEY, CDR2 SVGAGI. The CDR3 runs 13 residues. CDR3 amino acids: CASSRASFYEQYF. For the CDR3, the DNA is TGTGCCAGCAGCCGGGCATCTTTCTACGAGCAGTACTTC.

V and J are TRBV7-9 and TRBJ2-3; D unclear. This CDR3 is built from 14 residues. With 5 bases removed from V and 2 bases from J, the gap between germline ends came to 11 bases. Germline values: CDR1 SEHNR, CDR2 FQNEAQ (reference sequence). The CDR3 is CASSTPGFTDTQYF. CDR3 sequence (DNA): TGTGCCAGCAGCACCCCAGGCTTCACAGATACGCAGTATTTT. Combining the CDR3 with reference TRBV7-9 and TRBJ2-3 gives the whole variable domain DTGVSQNPRHKITKRGQNVTFRCDPISEHNRLYWYRQTLGQGPEFLTYFQNEAQLEKSRLLSDRFSAERPKGSFSTLEIQRTEQGDSAMYLCASSTPGFTDTQYFGPGTRLTVL.

V and J are TRBV12-3 or TRBV12-4 and TRBJ1-2; no definite D call. CDR3 length: 12 amino acids. Trimming left V 7 bases short and J 8 bases short, with 14 bases between. The CDR3 bases are TGTGCCAGCACCTTGACTGGGTTGGGCTACACCTTC. Amino acid sequence: CASTLTGLGYTF.

This clonotype has only a few counts. This chain links TRBV27 with TRBJ1-1; 7 bases are shared with TRBD1. The junction had 14 bases not matched to a gene; V was cut back by 8 bases and J by 5 bases. The CDR3 has 15 residues. Per the germline V gene, CDR1 is MNHEY and CDR2 is SMNVEV (reference sequence). For the CDR3, the DNA is TGTGCCAGCTTCGGGACAGCCCACCGGAGAACTGAAGCTTTCTTT. Amino acid sequence: CASFGTAHRRTEAFF.

The chain joins TRBV6-1 to TRBJ1-2; no clear D. CDR3 length: 14 residues. Germline CDR1 and CDR2: MNHNS and SASEGT. V lost 5 bases and J 0 bases, leaving 10 bases between the germline ends. The DNA of the CDR3 is TGTGCCAGCAGTCCGGGGATTACTAACTATGGCTACACCTTC. Its protein is CASSPGITNYGYTF.

The V and J genes are TRBV6-1 and TRBJ1-1, with no clear D. In germline, CDR1 is MNHNS, CDR2 SASEGT. The CDR3 is 18 amino acids. The ends were cut back, 0 bases at V and 10 bases at J, with 27 bases in the middle. CDR3 sequence: CASSEAADLRASVAGAFF. CDR3 bases: TGTGCCAGCAGTGAAGCCGCGGACCTTCGCGCAAGTGTTGCAGGAGCTTTCTTT.

V gene TRBV19 combines with J gene TRBJ1-5, with D uncertain. The CDR3 has 15 residues. Trimming stripped 3 bases from V and 2 bases from J, with 11 bases between. Germline lookup yields CDR1 LNHDA and CDR2 SQIVND (reference sequence). CDR3 nucleotides: TGTGCCAGTAGTATTTTCGTCAGCGGCAATCAGCCCCAGCATTTT. Translated, it gives CASSIFVSGNQPQHF.

This clonotype was counted a few times. V is TRBV7-2 and J is TRBJ1-1; maybe TRBD1 (5 bases). Germline-derived CDR1 and CDR2 are SGHTA and FQGNSA. The CDR3 is 12 residues long. The germline V and J ends were trimmed by 8 bases and 4 bases, with 11 bases remaining between them. For the CDR3, the DNA is TGTGCCAGCCGGGACTGGGGCACTGAAGCTTTCTTT. It translates to CASRDWGTEAFF.

This clonotype was counted between two and nine times. CDR3 region: CASSQDLGSGANVLTF. CDR3 bases: TGTGCCAGCAGCCAAGATTTGGGTTCTGGGGCCAACGTCCTGACTTTC. V and J are TRBV4-2 and TRBJ2-6, with no clear D. The CDR3 runs 16 residues. Trimming removed 0 bases from V and 1 base from J, with 7 bases in between. Germline V gene lookup returns CDR1 LGHNA and CDR2 YNFKEQ.

The rearrangement links TRBV19 to TRBJ1-6; D not certain. Trimming cost V 3 bases and J 0 bases, with 6 bases left between them. The CDR3 has 15 amino acids. The germline gives CDR1 LNHDA, CDR2 SQIVND (reference sequence). CDR3 in amino acids: CASSMGISYNSPLHF. The CDR3 DNA is TGTGCCAGTAGTATGGGGATCTCCTATAATTCACCCCTCCACTTT.

This CDR3 is CASSPWGTANNEQFF. CDR3 coding DNA: TGTGCCAGCTCACCTTGGGGGACAGCTAACAATGAGCAGTTCTTC. The chain recombines TRBV18 with TRBJ2-1; 7 bases are a match to TRBD1. Germline V gene data show CDR1 as KGHSH and CDR2 as LQKENI. J gave up 5 bases and V 3 bases, and 7 bases lay outside the gene matches. This CDR3 comprises 15 residues. Based on the CDR3 plus reference TRBV18 and TRBJ2-1, the full variable domain is NAGVMQNPRHLVRRRGQEARLRCSPMKGHSHVYWYRQLPEEGLKFMVYLQKENIIDESGMPKERFSAEFPKEGPSILRIQQVVRGDSAAYFCASSPWGTANNEQFFGPGTRLTVL.

This clonotype has only one observation. V is TRBV5-6 and J is TRBJ1-2, with a tentative D call TRBD1 (5 bases). V shed 1 base and J shed 7 bases, with 11 bases lying between them. CDR1 is SGHDT, CDR2 YYEEEE, per germline. The CDR3 consists of 13 residues. The CDR3 DNA follows: TGTGCCAGCAGCTTGAGAGGGGATCGTGGCTACACCTTC. Its protein is CASSLRGDRGYTF.

V usage is TRBV30 and J usage is TRBJ2-2, with 7 bases matching TRBD2. The V segment lost 4 bases and the J segment 4 bases; nucleotides outside the gene matches: 6. Germline V gene lookup returns CDR1 GTSNPN and CDR2 SVGIG (reference sequence). The CDR3 totals 14 residues. CDR3: CAWNEGRVTGELFF. DNA for the CDR3: TGTGCCTGGAATGAGGGGAGGGTCACCGGGGAGCTGTTTTTT.

The chain links TRBV6-5 to TRBJ2-2, with a weak D call TRBD1 (6 bases). The CDR3 runs to 14 residues. Deletions cut 5 bases from V and 4 bases from J, with 11 bases between. Per germline, CDR1 MNHEY and CDR2 SVGAGI. CDR3 DNA sequence: TGTGCCAGCAGTATCCGGGACACCACCGGGGAGCTGTTTTTT. Protein sequence: CASSIRDTTGELFF.

This clonotype was picked up a small number of times. The rearrangement uses TRBV5-6 and TRBJ1-6; 7 bases line up with TRBD1. Losses at the gene ends were 4 bases for V and 19 bases for J; bases not matched to a gene: 11. Germline-derived CDR1 and CDR2 are SGHDT and YYEEEE. The CDR3 loop spans 12 amino acids. CDR3 sequence (DNA): TGTGCCAGCAGCAGATTCGACAGGGCCTTTCACTTT. Translating gives CASSRFDRAFHF.

The rearrangement joins TRBV29-1 to TRBJ2-5; the D is unclear. V shed 2 bases and J shed 5 bases, with 9 bases lying between them. CDR1 and CDR2 (germline): SQVTM, ANQGSEA. The CDR3 totals 12 residues. Here the CDR3 DNA reads TGCAGCGTTGAAACGGTGGGGGAGACCCAGTACTTC. Translation gives CSVETVGETQYF.